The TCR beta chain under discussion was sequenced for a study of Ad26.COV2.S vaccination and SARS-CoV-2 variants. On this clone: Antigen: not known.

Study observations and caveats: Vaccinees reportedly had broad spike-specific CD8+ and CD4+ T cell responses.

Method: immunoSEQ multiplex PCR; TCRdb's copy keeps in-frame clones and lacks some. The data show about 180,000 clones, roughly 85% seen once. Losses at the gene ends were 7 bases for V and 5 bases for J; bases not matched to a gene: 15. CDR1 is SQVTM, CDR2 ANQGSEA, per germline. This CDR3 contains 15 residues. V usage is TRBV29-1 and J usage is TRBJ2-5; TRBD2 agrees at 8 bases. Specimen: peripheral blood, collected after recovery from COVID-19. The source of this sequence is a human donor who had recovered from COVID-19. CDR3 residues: CSASPASGSGETQYF. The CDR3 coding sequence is TGCAGCGCTTCTCCAGCCAGCGGGAGTGGCGAGACCCAGTACTTC.